This T cell receptor (beta chain) was sequenced during a study of post-analysis software for immune sequencing data. About the study: Multiple sclerosis in the patients followed relapsing-remitting, secondary progressive and progressive-relapsing courses.

Whole-study findings and limits: Pronounced co-clustering by F measure was evident among identically batched samples. Included in a set of about 5 TRBV segments more frequent in patients than controls were TRBV5-6, TRBV5-1 and TRBV20-1. Normalized Chao1 diversity in multiple sclerosis patients fell significantly below that of controls.

Unique molecular identifiers featured in each of the TCR beta cDNA libraries. Around 500,000 cDNA molecules were obtained from 1 to 10 million T cells. Each CDR3 protein is one row after TCRdb ran MiXCR on the PCR reads. The table lists more than 450,000 distinct CDR3 sequences, roughly 34% of them singletons. As regards this clonotype: What it recognizes is unknown.

The CDR3 length is 14 residues. Trimming removed 6 bases from V and 8 bases from J; junction bases left unmatched: 7. The germline CDR1 and CDR2 sequences are MNHEY and SVGEGT. The rearrangement uses TRBV6-2 or TRBV6-3 and TRBJ1-4, with TRBD1 matching over 9 bases. Input material: blood. This receptor was identified in a girl younger than 18 with multiple sclerosis. The DNA of the CDR3 is TGTGCCAGCAGGACAGGGGGTATTTTGGAAAAACTGTTTTTT. This encodes CASRTGGILEKLFF.